Each of the 18 T cell receptor beta chains below was sequenced from the same sample in a study of cytomegalovirus exposure and HLA in healthy donors. The PCR had 60 Vbeta and 13 Jbeta primers. Sequenced by immunoSEQ multiplex PCR; TCRdb stores in-frame clones only, minus some. The sample has some 100,000 clones; about three quarters are singletons. The sample comprised PBMCs. The origin of the receptors is a male donor in good health and CMV-seropositive.

The chain recombines TRBV5-1 with TRBJ2-5; the D gene is possibly TRBD1 (5 bases). The CDR3 sequence is 14 residues long. The V gene lost 0 bases and the J gene lost 0 bases, with 6 bases spanning the gap. From germline, CDR1 is SGHRS and CDR2 YFSETQ. This CDR3 reads CASSLEGYQETQYF. The DNA of the CDR3 is TGCGCCAGCAGCTTGGAGGGGTACCAAGAGACCCAGTACTTC.

The chain links TRBV5-1 to TRBJ2-5; D perhaps matches TRBD2 (7 bases). V was clipped by 4 bases and J by 6 bases, with 16 bases between them. The CDR3 loop spans 14 amino acids. Per the germline V gene, CDR1 is SGHRS and CDR2 is YFSETQ. CDR3 sequence reads: CASSPAGGPKTQYF. The CDR3 DNA follows: TGCGCCAGCAGCCCCGCCGGGGGGCCCAAGACCCAGTACTTC.

J is TRBJ2-5 and V is TRBV6-1; TRBD2 agrees at 9 bases. CDR3 length: 16 amino acids. The junction had 9 bases not matched to a gene; V was cut back by 3 bases and J by 4 bases. CDR1 and CDR2 (germline): MNHNS, SASEGT. The CDR3 DNA reads TGTGCCAGCAGTGAGCCCGGGAGAGCGGGAGGAGAGACCCAGTACTTC. It specifies CASSEPGRAGGETQYF.

This chain uses TRBV15 with TRBJ2-2; TRBD1 matches at 11 bases. The CDR3 is 18 amino acids. Per the germline V gene, CDR1 is LNHNV and CDR2 is YYDKDF (reference sequence). Losses at the gene ends were 0 bases for V and 6 bases for J; bases not matched to a gene: 9. The CDR3 loop is CATSREYPGQGVPGELFF. For the CDR3, the DNA is TGTGCCACCAGCAGAGAATACCCGGGACAGGGGGTTCCCGGGGAGCTGTTTTTT. Variable domain in full (rest from reference TRBV15 and TRBJ2-2): DAMVIQNPRYQVTQFGKPVTLSCSQTLNHNVMYWYQQKSSQAPKLLFHYYDKDFNNEADTPDNFQSRRPNTSFCFLDIRSPGLGDTAMYLCATSREYPGQGVPGELFFGEGSRLTVL.

The DNA for the CDR3 is TGCGCCAGCAGCTCCGGGACAGAGAATGAAAAACTGTTTTTT. This sequence encodes CASSSGTENEKLFF. The V gene is TRBV5-1, the J gene TRBJ1-4, with 7 nucleotides matching TRBD1. Unmatched junction bases numbered 4, after V lost 3 bases and J lost 5 bases. CDR3 length equals 14 residues. Germline V gene lookup returns CDR1 SGHRS and CDR2 YFSETQ.

The CDR3 protein is CASSLGGRDGELFF. CDR3 sequence (DNA): TGTGCCAGCAGCTTAGGGGGCCGTGACGGGGAGCTGTTTTTT. The V gene is TRBV11-3, the J gene TRBJ2-2; possibly TRBD1 for D (5 bases). This CDR3 has 14 residues. With 1 base removed from V and 7 bases from J, the gap between germline ends came to 10 bases. Germline CDR1 reads SGHNT; CDR2 reads YENEEA.

This clone turned up a few times. The rearrangement uses TRBV5-6 and TRBJ2-5, with 10 bases matching TRBD2. The CDR3 consists of 18 residues. V was pared by 2 bases and J by 4 bases, with 14 bases of the junction left unmatched. Germline-derived CDR1 and CDR2 are SGHDT and YYEEEE. The CDR3 protein is CASSLNGASGGAGETQYF. DNA for the CDR3: TGTGCCAGCAGCTTAAACGGGGCCAGCGGGGGGGCGGGAGAGACCCAGTACTTC.

The chain recombines TRBV10-2 with TRBJ1-1, with 9 bases lining up with TRBD1. Germline V gene lookup returns CDR1 WSHSY and CDR2 SAAADI. The CDR3 sequence is 14 residues long. After removal of 4 bases from V and 6 bases from J, the junction contained 6 bases not matched to a gene. The CDR3 region has the DNA TGCGCCAGCAGTGTACAACAGGGGGCTGCTGAAGCTTTCTTT. It encodes CASSVQQGAAEAFF.

The rearrangement links TRBV25-1 to TRBJ2-5; TRBD2 might be the D (6 bases). The CDR3 extends over 14 amino acids. V lost 2 bases to trimming and J lost 2 bases, with 9 bases between them. In germline, CDR1 is MGHDK, CDR2 SYGVNS. CDR3 nucleotides: TGTGCCAGCAGTGAACCAAGCGGGCAAGAGACCCAGTACTTC. Protein sequence: CASSEPSGQETQYF. Combining the CDR3 with reference TRBV25-1 and TRBJ2-5 gives the whole variable domain EADIYQTPRYLVIGTGKKITLECSQTMGHDKMYWYQQDPGMELHLIHYSYGVNSTEKGDLSSESTVSRIRTEHFPLTLESARPSHTSQYLCASSEPSGQETQYFGPGTRLLVL.

CDR3 residues: CASSAVQGSTYEQYF. The DNA for the CDR3 is TGCGCCAGCAGCGCCGTACAGGGGAGTACCTACGAGCAGTACTTC. J is TRBJ2-7 and V is TRBV5-1, with TRBD1 matching 7 bases. The CDR3 has 15 amino acids. Germline V gene sequence: CDR1 SGHRS, CDR2 YFSETQ. After removal of 4 bases from V and 2 bases from J, the junction contained 9 bases not matched to a gene.

The chain links TRBV12-5 to TRBJ2-3, with D possibly being TRBD1 (7 bases). This CDR3 has 16 amino acids. Germline-derived CDR1 and CDR2 are LGHNT and FRNRAP. Trimming left V 5 bases short and J 0 bases short, with 15 bases between. The CDR3 loop reads CASGRGTAASTDTQYF. The CDR3 DNA reads as TGTGCTAGTGGTCGCGGGACAGCGGCTAGCACAGATACGCAGTATTTT.

The CDR3 sequence: CAWSKQVGNTIYF. CDR3 bases: TGTGCCTGGAGTAAACAGGTTGGAAACACCATATATTTT. The V gene is TRBV30, the J gene TRBJ1-3; D is perhaps TRBD1 (5 bases). The CDR3 is 13 amino acids. CDR1 is GTSNPN, CDR2 SVGIG, per germline (reference sequence). V shed 2 bases and J shed 3 bases, with 8 bases lying between them. The variable domain in full, with the rest retrieved from reference TRBV30 and TRBJ1-3, is SQTIHQWPATLVQPVGSPLSLECTVEGTSNPNLYWYRQAAGRGLQLLFYSVGIGQISSEVPQNLSASRPQDRQFILSSKKLLLSDSGFYLCAWSKQVGNTIYFGEGSWLTVV.

This chain uses TRBV7-2 with TRBJ2-2; 8 bases map to TRBD2. The CDR3 spans 15 residues. V shed 2 bases and J 6 bases; nucleotides not matched to a gene: 5. The germline CDR1 and CDR2 sequences are SGHTA and FQGNSA. This chain's CDR3 is CASSLQGGGPGELFF. CDR3 DNA: TGTGCCAGCAGCTTACAAGGCGGGGGGCCCGGGGAGCTGTTTTTT.

This clone was seen only a few times. This chain connects TRBV7-2 to TRBJ2-7; 8 nucleotides agree with TRBD1. The CDR3 sequence is 14 residues long. The germline gives CDR1 SGHTA, CDR2 FQGNSA. The junction had 10 bases not matched to a gene; V was cut back by 7 bases and J by 5 bases. The CDR3 is CASTLSRTGNEQYF. CDR3 sequence (DNA): TGTGCCAGCACCCTTAGCAGGACAGGGAACGAGCAGTACTTC. The full variable domain, in which reference TRBV7-2 and TRBJ2-7 provide the parts outside the CDR3, is GAGVSQSPSNKVTEKGKDVELRCDPISGHTALYWYRQSLGQGLEFLIYFQGNSAPDKSGLPSDRFSAERTGGSVSTLTIQRTQQEDSAVYLCASTLSRTGNEQYFGPGTRLTVT.

The chain is built from TRBV10-3 and TRBJ2-5, with TRBD1 as a possible D gene (5 bases). Per germline, CDR1 ENHRY and CDR2 SYGVKD. The CDR3 length is 15 residues. V was clipped by 0 bases and J by 4 bases, with 12 bases between them. This chain's CDR3 is CAISESIGARETQYF. In nucleotides, the CDR3 is TGTGCCATCAGTGAGTCAATAGGGGCGCGAGAGACCCAGTACTTC.

This clone came up once. The chain has TRBV18 and TRBJ2-3, with a possible D match to TRBD2 (6 bases). In germline, CDR1 is KGHSH, CDR2 LQKENI. The CDR3 length is 15 residues. V lost 7 bases, J lost 5 bases, and 19 bases lay in between. The CDR3 is CASFPGVGRVDTQYF. For the CDR3, the DNA is TGTGCCAGCTTTCCGGGAGTAGGAAGGGTAGATACGCAGTATTTT.

V gene TRBV29-1 combines with J gene TRBJ2-3; TRBD1 matches 9 bases. Germline V gives CDR1 SQVTM, CDR2 ANQGSEA. The CDR3 has 14 residues. The trim removed 7 bases at V and 5 bases at J, leaving 10 bases unmatched. The CDR3 DNA reads TGCAGCGCCCAGGGACAGGGATTTGAAGATACGCAGTATTTT. It specifies CSAQGQGFEDTQYF.

V usage is TRBV29-1 and J usage is TRBJ1-1; D gene uncertain. The CDR3 is 14 residues long. V was shortened by 1 base and J by 1 base, with 10 bases between the two germline ends. In germline, CDR1 is SQVTM, CDR2 ANQGSEA. CDR3 sequence reads: CSVEADTGNTEAFF. The CDR3 region has the DNA TGCAGCGTTGAAGCCGACACCGGGAACACTGAAGCTTTCTTT.